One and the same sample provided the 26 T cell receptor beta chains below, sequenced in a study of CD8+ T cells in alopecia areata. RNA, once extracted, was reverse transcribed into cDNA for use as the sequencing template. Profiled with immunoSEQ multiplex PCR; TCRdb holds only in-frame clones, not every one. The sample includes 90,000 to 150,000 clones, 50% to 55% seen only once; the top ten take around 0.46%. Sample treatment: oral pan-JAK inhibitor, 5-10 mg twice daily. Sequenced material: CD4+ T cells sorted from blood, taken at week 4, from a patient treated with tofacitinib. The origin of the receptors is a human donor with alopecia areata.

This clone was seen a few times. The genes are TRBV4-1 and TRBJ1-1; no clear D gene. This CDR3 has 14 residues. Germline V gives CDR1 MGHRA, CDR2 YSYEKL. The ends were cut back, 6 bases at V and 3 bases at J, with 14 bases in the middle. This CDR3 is CASRGILRDTEAFF. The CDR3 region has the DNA TGCGCCAGCAGGGGGATACTTCGAGACACTGAAGCTTTCTTT.

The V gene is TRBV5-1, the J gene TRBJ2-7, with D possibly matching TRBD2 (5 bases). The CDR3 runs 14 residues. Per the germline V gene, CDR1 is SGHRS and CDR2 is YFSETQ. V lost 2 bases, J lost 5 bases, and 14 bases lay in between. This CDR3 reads CASSLTPVGDEQYF. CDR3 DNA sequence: TGCGCCAGCAGCTTAACTCCGGTCGGGGACGAGCAGTACTTC.

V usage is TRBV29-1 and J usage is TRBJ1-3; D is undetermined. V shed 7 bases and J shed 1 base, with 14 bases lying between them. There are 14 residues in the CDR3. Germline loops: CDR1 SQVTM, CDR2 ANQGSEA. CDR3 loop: CSASPQTSGNTIYF. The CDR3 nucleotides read TGCAGCGCGAGCCCCCAGACATCTGGAAACACCATATATTTT.

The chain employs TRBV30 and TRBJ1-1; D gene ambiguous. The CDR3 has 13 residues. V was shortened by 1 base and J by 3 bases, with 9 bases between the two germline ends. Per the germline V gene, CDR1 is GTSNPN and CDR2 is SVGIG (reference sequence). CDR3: CAWSDSPYTEAFF. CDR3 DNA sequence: TGTGCCTGGAGTGACAGCCCATACACTGAAGCTTTCTTT.

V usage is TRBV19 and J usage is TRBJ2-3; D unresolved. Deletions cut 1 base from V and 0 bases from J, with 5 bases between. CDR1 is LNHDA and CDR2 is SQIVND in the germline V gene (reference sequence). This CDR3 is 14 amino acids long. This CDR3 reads CASSIAQSTDTQYF. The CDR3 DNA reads TGTGCCAGTAGTATAGCACAGAGCACAGATACGCAGTATTTT.

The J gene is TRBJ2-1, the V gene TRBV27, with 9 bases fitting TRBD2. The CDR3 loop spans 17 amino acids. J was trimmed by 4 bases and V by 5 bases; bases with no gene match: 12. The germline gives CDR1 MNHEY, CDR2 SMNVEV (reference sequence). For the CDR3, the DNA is TGTGCCAGCAGTGCCAACCTAGCGGGAACGACTTACAATGAGCAGTTCTTC. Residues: CASSANLAGTTYNEQFF.

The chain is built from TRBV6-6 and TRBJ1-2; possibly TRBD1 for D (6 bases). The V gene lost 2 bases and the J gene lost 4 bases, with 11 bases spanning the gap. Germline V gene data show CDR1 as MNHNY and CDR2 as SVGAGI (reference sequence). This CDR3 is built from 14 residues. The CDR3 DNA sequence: TGTGCCAGCAGTTACGGGGGCGCAGGCTATGGCTACACCTTC. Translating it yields CASSYGGAGYGYTF.

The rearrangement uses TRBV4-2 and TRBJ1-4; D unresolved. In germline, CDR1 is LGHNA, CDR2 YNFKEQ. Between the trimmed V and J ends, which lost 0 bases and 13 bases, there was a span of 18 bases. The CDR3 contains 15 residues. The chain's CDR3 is CASSQDPVPDERLFF. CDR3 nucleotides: TGTGCCAGCAGCCAAGATCCAGTGCCGGATGAGAGACTGTTTTTT.

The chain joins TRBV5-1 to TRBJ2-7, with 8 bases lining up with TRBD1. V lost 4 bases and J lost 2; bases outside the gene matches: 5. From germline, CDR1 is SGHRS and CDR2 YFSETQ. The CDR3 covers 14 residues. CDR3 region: CASSPGQETYEQYF. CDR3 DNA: TGCGCCAGCAGCCCGGGACAGGAGACCTACGAGCAGTACTTC.

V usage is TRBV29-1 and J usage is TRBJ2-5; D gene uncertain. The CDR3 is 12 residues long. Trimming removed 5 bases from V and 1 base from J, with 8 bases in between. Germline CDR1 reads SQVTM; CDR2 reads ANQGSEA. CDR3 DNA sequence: TGCAGCGTTAATTACGGCCAAGAGACCCAGTACTTC. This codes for CSVNYGQETQYF.

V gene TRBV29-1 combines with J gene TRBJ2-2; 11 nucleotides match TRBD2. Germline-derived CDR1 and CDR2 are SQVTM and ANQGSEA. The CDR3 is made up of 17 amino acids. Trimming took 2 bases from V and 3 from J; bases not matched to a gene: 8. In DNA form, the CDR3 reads TGCAGCGTTGAAAGGGGTATAGCGGGAGGGGACACCGGGGAGCTGTTTTTT. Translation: CSVERGIAGGDTGELFF.

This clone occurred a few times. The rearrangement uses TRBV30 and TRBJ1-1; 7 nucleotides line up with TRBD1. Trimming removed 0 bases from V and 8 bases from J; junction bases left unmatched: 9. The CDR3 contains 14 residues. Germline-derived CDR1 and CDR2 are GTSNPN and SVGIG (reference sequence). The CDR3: CAWSVIRAGGEAFF. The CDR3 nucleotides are TGTGCCTGGAGTGTTATTCGGGCAGGGGGGGAAGCTTTCTTT.

CDR3 in amino acids: CASSHGDRGHHGYTF. The CDR3 DNA is TGTGCCAGCAGTCATGGGGACAGGGGGCATCATGGCTACACCTTC. The chain employs TRBV27 and TRBJ1-2; TRBD1 matches 12 bases. This CDR3 is 15 amino acids long. Trimming took 5 bases from V and 6 from J; bases not matched to a gene: 7. Germline CDR1 and CDR2: MNHEY and SMNVEV (reference sequence).

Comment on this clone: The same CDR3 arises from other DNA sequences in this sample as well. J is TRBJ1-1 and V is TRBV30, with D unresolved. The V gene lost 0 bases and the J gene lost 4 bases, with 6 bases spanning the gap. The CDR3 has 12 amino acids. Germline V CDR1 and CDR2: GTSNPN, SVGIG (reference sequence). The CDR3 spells CAWSVGPTEAFF. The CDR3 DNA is TGTGCCTGGAGTGTGGGTCCCACTGAAGCTTTCTTT.

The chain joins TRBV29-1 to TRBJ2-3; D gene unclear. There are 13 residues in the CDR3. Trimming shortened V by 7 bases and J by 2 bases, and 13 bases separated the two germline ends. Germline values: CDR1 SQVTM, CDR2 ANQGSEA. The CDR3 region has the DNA TGCAGCGCCGTAGGTCTATTCACAGATACGCAGTATTTT. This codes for CSAVGLFTDTQYF.

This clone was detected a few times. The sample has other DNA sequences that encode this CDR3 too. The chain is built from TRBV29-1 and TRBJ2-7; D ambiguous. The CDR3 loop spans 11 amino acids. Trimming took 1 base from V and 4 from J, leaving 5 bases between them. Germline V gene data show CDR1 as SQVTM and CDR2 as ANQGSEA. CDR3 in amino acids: CSVEVAYEQYF. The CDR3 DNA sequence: TGCAGCGTTGAAGTGGCGTACGAGCAGTACTTC.

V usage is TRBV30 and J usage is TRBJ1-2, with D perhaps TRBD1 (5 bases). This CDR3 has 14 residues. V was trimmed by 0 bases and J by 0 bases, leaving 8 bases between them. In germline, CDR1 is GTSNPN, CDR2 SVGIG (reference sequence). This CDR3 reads CAWSVQASNYGYTF. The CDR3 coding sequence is TGTGCCTGGAGTGTACAGGCCTCTAACTATGGCTACACCTTC. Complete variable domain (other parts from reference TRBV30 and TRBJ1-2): SQTIHQWPATLVQPVGSPLSLECTVEGTSNPNLYWYRQAAGRGLQLLFYSVGIGQISSEVPQNLSASRPQDRQFILSSKKLLLSDSGFYLCAWSVQASNYGYTFGSGTRLTVV.

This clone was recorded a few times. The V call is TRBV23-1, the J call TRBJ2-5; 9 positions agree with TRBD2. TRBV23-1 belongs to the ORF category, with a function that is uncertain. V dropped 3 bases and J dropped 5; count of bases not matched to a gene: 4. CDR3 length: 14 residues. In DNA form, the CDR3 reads TGCGCCAGCAGTCAGGTTCTAGCGGGGGAGACCCAGTACTTC. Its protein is CASSQVLAGETQYF.

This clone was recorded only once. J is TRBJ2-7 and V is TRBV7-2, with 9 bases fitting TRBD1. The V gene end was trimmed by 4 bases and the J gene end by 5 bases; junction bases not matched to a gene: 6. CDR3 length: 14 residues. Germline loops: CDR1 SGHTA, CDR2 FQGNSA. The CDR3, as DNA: TGTGCCAGCAGCTACGGGACAGGGCACGACGAGCAGTACTTC. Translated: CASSYGTGHDEQYF.

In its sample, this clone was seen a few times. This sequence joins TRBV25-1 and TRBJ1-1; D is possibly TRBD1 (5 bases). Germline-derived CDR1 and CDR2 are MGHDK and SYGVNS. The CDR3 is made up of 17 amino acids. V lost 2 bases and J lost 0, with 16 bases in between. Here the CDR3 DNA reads TGTGCCAGCAGTGAACCAGGGACGTTGGGGATGAACACTGAAGCTTTCTTT. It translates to CASSEPGTLGMNTEAFF.

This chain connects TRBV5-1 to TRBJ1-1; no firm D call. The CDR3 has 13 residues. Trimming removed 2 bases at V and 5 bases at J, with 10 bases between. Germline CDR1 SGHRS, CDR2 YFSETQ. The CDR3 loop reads CASSFEGVTEAFF. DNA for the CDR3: TGCGCCAGCAGCTTCGAGGGTGTAACTGAAGCTTTCTTT.

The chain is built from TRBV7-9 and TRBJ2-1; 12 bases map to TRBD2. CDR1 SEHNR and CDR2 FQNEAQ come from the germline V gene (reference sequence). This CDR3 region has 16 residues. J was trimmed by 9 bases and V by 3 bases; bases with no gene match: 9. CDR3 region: CASSFRTSGIGGEQFF. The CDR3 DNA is TGTGCCAGCAGCTTCCGGACTAGCGGGATTGGGGGTGAGCAGTTCTTC.

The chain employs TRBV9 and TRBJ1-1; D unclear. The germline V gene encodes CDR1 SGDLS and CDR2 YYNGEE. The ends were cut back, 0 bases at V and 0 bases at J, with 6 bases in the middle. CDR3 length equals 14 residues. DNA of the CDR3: TGTGCCAGCAGCGTAGGGCAGGTGAACACTGAAGCTTTCTTT. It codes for CASSVGQVNTEAFF.

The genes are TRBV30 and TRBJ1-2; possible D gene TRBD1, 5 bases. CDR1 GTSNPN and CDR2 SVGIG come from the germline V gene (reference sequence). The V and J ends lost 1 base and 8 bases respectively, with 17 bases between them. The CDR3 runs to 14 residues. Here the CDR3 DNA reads TGTGCCTGGAGTGAAGGGCAAGGGGTGAGGGGCTACACCTTC. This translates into CAWSEGQGVRGYTF.

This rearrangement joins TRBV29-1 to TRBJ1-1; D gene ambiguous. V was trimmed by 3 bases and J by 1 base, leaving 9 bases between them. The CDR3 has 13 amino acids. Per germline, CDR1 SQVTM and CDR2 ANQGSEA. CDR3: CSVDWSGNTEAFF. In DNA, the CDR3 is TGCAGCGTTGACTGGTCAGGGAACACTGAAGCTTTCTTT.

The DNA for the CDR3 is TGCAGCGTCAAGAGGCGGACTAACACTGAAGCTTTCTTT. Protein product: CSVKRRTNTEAFF. The chain is built from TRBV29-1 and TRBJ1-1; D is uncertain. The germline V gene encodes CDR1 SQVTM and CDR2 ANQGSEA. Trimming left V 6 bases short and J 2 bases short, with 13 bases between. The CDR3 consists of 13 residues.